This T cell receptor beta chain was profiled in a study of blood T cell repertoires in COVID-19. In the study's own analysis: Reference gene primer amplification in the assay estimated nucleated cell counts. TCRdb's copy holds only in-frame clones and misses some; the assay was immunoSEQ multiplex PCR. V and J calls plus clone size are reproduced from that table; the DNA served to infer D and trimming. This table holds around 170,000 clones, about 91% found once. The sequencing sample was made of peripheral blood. The sequence came from a woman younger than 45 with acute or convalescent COVID-19.

As DNA, the CDR3 is TGTGCCAGCAGTTTATCGCAGCAGGGTGATGGCTACACCTTC. Its translation: CASSLSQQGDGYTF. The chain recombines TRBV28 with TRBJ1-2; tentative D call: TRBD1 (5 bases). The CDR3 sequence is 14 residues long. Germline V CDR1 and CDR2: MDHEN, SYDVKM. V was trimmed by 1 base and J by 6 bases, leaving 12 bases between them.